Following are 24 T cell receptor beta chains from one sample sequenced in a study of OX40 agonist ivuxolimab in advanced cancers. The table came from immunoSEQ multiplex PCR; TCRdb's copy has only in-frame clones and leaves some out. The sample includes some 80,000 clones, approximately 94% of them seen just once. This material consisted of CD4+ or CD8+ T cells sorted from blood, taken in a trial of the OX40 agonist ivuxolimab. The receptors stem from an adult with an advanced solid tumor such as melanoma, head and neck, liver or kidney cancer.

The gene calls are TRBV27 and TRBJ2-5; D not certain. Germline loops: CDR1 MNHEY, CDR2 SMNVEV (reference sequence). Trimming cost V 10 bases and J 1 base, with 13 bases left between them. The CDR3 is made up of 13 amino acids. The CDR3 sequence: CATTSFRQETQYF. Written as DNA, the CDR3 is TGTGCCACAACAAGTTTCCGCCAAGAGACCCAGTACTTC.

The DNA for the CDR3 is TGTGCCAGCAGGCCCCTGGGGGTAGGGAACGACGAGCAGTACTTC. This gives the protein CASRPLGVGNDEQYF. The genes are TRBV2 and TRBJ2-7, with D possibly called TRBD1 or TRBD2 (5 bases each). V was pared by 6 bases and J by 5 bases, with 20 bases between. The CDR3 has 15 amino acids. Per the germline V gene, CDR1 is SNHLY and CDR2 is FYNNEI. The complete variable domain, with remaining parts taken from reference TRBV2 and TRBJ2-7, reads EPEVTQTPSHQVTQMGQEVILRCVPISNHLYFYWYRQILGQKVEFLVSFYNNEISEKSEIFDDQFSVERPDGSNFTLKIRSTKLEDSAMYFCASRPLGVGNDEQYFGPGTRLTVT.

The V and J genes are TRBV13 and TRBJ2-3; 10 nucleotides agree with TRBD2. CDR1 and CDR2 (germline): PRHDT, FYEKMQ (reference sequence). The junction had 6 bases not matched to a gene; V was cut back by 5 bases and J by 1 base. The CDR3 consists of 16 residues. In nucleotides, the CDR3 is TGTGCCAGCAGCAACATGCTAGCGGGAGGCACAGATACGCAGTATTTT. Its protein product is CASSNMLAGGTDTQYF.

This chain joins TRBV6-1 and TRBJ2-7, with a possible D match to TRBD2 (6 bases). The CDR3 is 13 amino acids. Trimming shortened V by 3 bases and J by 5 bases, and 11 bases separated the two germline ends. Per the germline V gene, CDR1 is MNHNS and CDR2 is SASEGT. CDR3 sequence (DNA): TGTGCCAGCAGTGATGCCCGGAGGGACGAGCAGTACTTC. Translated: CASSDARRDEQYF.

This sequence joins TRBV6-6 and TRBJ2-5, with 8 bases lining up with TRBD2. The CDR3 runs 16 residues. After removal of 5 bases from V and 5 bases from J, the junction contained 13 bases not matched to a gene. Germline lookup yields CDR1 MNHNY and CDR2 SVGAGI (reference sequence). The DNA for the CDR3 is TGTGCCAGCAGTCAGCAAACGAGCGGGAGTGGGGAGACCCAGTACTTC. Translating it yields CASSQQTSGSGETQYF.

V gene TRBV9 combines with J gene TRBJ2-2; 9 nucleotides align to TRBD1. This CDR3 has 16 residues. The V gene end was trimmed by 3 bases and the J gene end by 0 bases; junction bases not matched to a gene: 3. Germline loops: CDR1 SGDLS, CDR2 YYNGEE. CDR3: CASSERTGANTGELFF. Here the CDR3 DNA reads TGTGCCAGCAGCGAGCGGACAGGGGCGAACACCGGGGAGCTGTTTTTT.

The rearrangement uses TRBV11-2 and TRBJ2-6; D is undetermined. The CDR3 is 15 residues long. Per germline, CDR1 SGHAT and CDR2 FQNNGV. Trimming removed 4 bases from V and 0 bases from J, with 7 bases in between. The CDR3 DNA reads TGTGCCAGCAGCTATATTCACTCTGGGGCCAACGTCCTGACTTTC. Its protein product is CASSYIHSGANVLTF.

In regard to this clone: A junction end diverges from the germline sequence, so it may reflect a read error. The rearrangement joins TRBV7-7 to TRBJ2-5; 11 bases fit TRBD2. This CDR3 spans 17 amino acids. Germline V gives CDR1 SSHAT, CDR2 FNYEAQ (reference sequence). CDR3 DNA sequence: TGTGCTAGCAGCTTAGGGTTTCTAGCGGGAGGAAGGGAGACCCAGTACTTC. This sequence encodes CASSLGFLAGGRETQYF. The full variable domain, rest sourced from reference TRBV7-7 and TRBJ2-5, is GAGVSQSPRYKVTKRGQDVTLRCDPISSHATLYWYQQALGQGPEFLTYFNYEAQPDKSGLPSDRFSAERPEGSISTLTIQRTEQRDSAMYRCASSLGFLAGGRETQYFGPGTRLLVL.

The chain is built from TRBV28 and TRBJ2-1, with 13 bases identical to TRBD2. Germline values: CDR1 MDHEN, CDR2 SYDVKM. The V gene end was trimmed by 5 bases and the J gene end by 12 bases; junction bases not matched to a gene: 16. The CDR3 has 17 residues. CDR3 region: CASSPYLTSGGAGGQFF. CDR3 nucleotides: TGTGCCAGCAGTCCGTACCTCACTAGCGGGGGGGCCGGTGGGCAGTTCTTC.

The CDR3 spells CAWSRQGDQPQHF. The CDR3 DNA reads as TGTGCCTGGAGTAGACAGGGGGATCAGCCCCAGCATTTT. The gene calls are TRBV30 and TRBJ1-5; 9 positions match TRBD1. V lost 2 bases to trimming and J lost 5 bases; unmatched junction nucleotides: 1. The CDR3 runs 13 residues. CDR1 GTSNPN and CDR2 SVGIG come from the germline V gene (reference sequence).

The table lists this clone with a count of one. This rearrangement joins TRBV7-8 to TRBJ2-1; tentatively, D is TRBD2 (6 bases). CDR3 length: 17 residues. In germline, CDR1 is SGHVS, CDR2 FQNEAQ. The germline V and J ends were trimmed by 2 bases and 0 bases, with 14 bases remaining between them. Here the CDR3 reads CASSLYRRGSSYNEQFF. In nucleotides, the CDR3 is TGTGCCAGCAGCTTATATAGGCGGGGAAGCTCCTACAATGAGCAGTTCTTC.

The chain links TRBV6-5 to TRBJ2-7; D gene unclear. The germline CDR1 and CDR2 sequences are MNHEY and SVGAGI. This CDR3 spans 11 amino acids. V was shortened by 7 bases and J by 3 bases, with 7 bases between the two germline ends. CDR3 in amino acids: CASTQNYEQYF. In DNA form, the CDR3 reads TGTGCCAGCACCCAAAACTACGAGCAGTACTTC.

V is TRBV9 and J is TRBJ2-7, with 8 bases aligning to TRBD1. Germline CDR1 and CDR2: SGDLS and YYNGEE. Losses at the gene ends were 4 bases for V and 5 bases for J; bases not matched to a gene: 11. The CDR3 is made up of 15 amino acids. CDR3 sequence reads: CASSTHRQGWNEQYF. CDR3 sequence (DNA): TGTGCCAGCAGCACCCATAGACAGGGGTGGAACGAGCAGTACTTC.

This clone was observed a single time. Other DNA sequences from this sample encode an identical CDR3 as well. The chain uses TRBV18 and TRBJ2-5, with TRBD1 matching over 8 bases. The CDR3 loop spans 15 amino acids. Germline values: CDR1 KGHSH, CDR2 LQKENI. Trimming removed 2 bases from V and 5 bases from J; junction bases left unmatched: 7. CDR3 sequence (DNA): TGTGCCAGCTCACCAAGGCAGGGGGCAGGGGAGACCCAGTACTTC. Protein: CASSPRQGAGETQYF.

The rearrangement links TRBV5-6 to TRBJ2-5; TRBD1 agrees at 8 bases. V gave up 3 bases and J gave up 5 bases; unmatched junction bases: 9. Looked up from germline, CDR1 is SGHDT and CDR2 is YYEEEE. The CDR3 loop spans 15 amino acids. The CDR3 spells CASSSGTGRAETQYF. CDR3 DNA sequence: TGTGCCAGCAGCTCCGGGACAGGCCGGGCGGAGACCCAGTACTTC. The full variable domain, in which reference TRBV5-6 and TRBJ2-5 provide the parts outside the CDR3, is DAGVTQSPTHLIKTRGQQVTLRCSPKSGHDTVSWYQQALGQGPQFIFQYYEEEERQRGNFPDRFSGHQFPNYSSELNVNALLLGDSALYLCASSSGTGRAETQYFGPGTRLLVL.

The rearrangement joins TRBV5-8 to TRBJ1-4, with a tentative D call TRBD1 (6 bases). The CDR3 has 12 amino acids. CDR1 is SGHTS, CDR2 YDEGEE, per germline. Trimming pared 7 bases from V and 3 bases from J, leaving 7 bases between. As DNA, the CDR3 is TGTGCCAGCCGGACAGCTAATGAAAAACTGTTTTTT. As protein: CASRTANEKLFF.

In its sample, this clone was seen a few times. The rearrangement links TRBV29-1 to TRBJ1-1, with D unresolved. Germline V lookup: CDR1 SQVTM, CDR2 ANQGSEA. V lost 4 bases, J lost 1 base, and 7 bases lay in between. The CDR3 loop spans 12 amino acids. The CDR3 is CSVGWGNTEAFF. Written as DNA, the CDR3 is TGCAGCGTTGGATGGGGGAACACTGAAGCTTTCTTT.

V gene TRBV11-2 combines with J gene TRBJ1-1; 9 positions agree with TRBD1. Trimming at V came to 2 bases and at J to 5 bases, leaving 3 bases not matched to a gene. Looked up from germline, CDR1 is SGHAT and CDR2 is FQNNGV. The CDR3 runs to 14 residues. CDR3 residues: CASSLRQGDTEAFF. Here the CDR3 DNA reads TGTGCCAGCAGCTTAAGACAGGGGGATACTGAAGCTTTCTTT.

This CDR3 is CASARLGVGETQYF. The CDR3 nucleotides read TGTGCCAGCGCTCGACTAGGGGTCGGAGAGACCCAGTACTTC. The chain carries TRBV7-6 and TRBJ2-5, with TRBD2 as a possible D gene (6 bases). The length of the CDR3 is 14 residues. Germline V gene lookup returns CDR1 SGHVS and CDR2 FNYEAQ. Trimming removed 8 bases at V and 4 bases at J, with 17 bases between.

The rearrangement links TRBV6-1 to TRBJ1-2, with D tentatively TRBD1 (5 bases). Germline V gene lookup returns CDR1 MNHNS and CDR2 SASEGT. This CDR3 contains 14 residues. V dropped 4 bases and J dropped 7 bases, with 16 bases sitting between them. CDR3 residues: CASSVQDTKGGYTF. The CDR3 nucleotides are TGTGCCAGCAGTGTGCAGGACACAAAGGGTGGCTACACCTTC.

This clone was counted only a few times. The chain carries TRBV2 and TRBJ1-5; TRBD1 matches at 7 bases. This CDR3 contains 15 residues. Germline CDR1 and CDR2: SNHLY and FYNNEI. V lost 6 bases, J lost 1 base, and 6 bases stayed unmatched. The CDR3 nucleotides are TGTGCCAGCAGCCCGACAGGGTTCAGCAATCAGCCCCAGCATTTT. The encoded protein is CASSPTGFSNQPQHF.

This clone is a singleton in its sample. The chain carries TRBV4-3 and TRBJ1-2; D call uncertain. V was cut by 0 bases and J by 4 bases, with 9 bases left in between. The CDR3 totals 14 residues. Germline lookup yields CDR1 LGHNA and CDR2 YSLEER. The DNA for the CDR3 is TGCGCCAGCAGCCAAGAATTGGGAACCTATGGCTACACCTTC. This translates into CASSQELGTYGYTF.

The rearrangement uses TRBV5-1 and TRBJ1-5; no clear D. CDR1 and CDR2 from the germline V gene are SGHRS and YFSETQ. Deletions cut 4 bases from V and 3 bases from J, with 14 bases between. The CDR3 loop spans 15 amino acids. CDR3 nucleotides: TGCGCCAGCAGCCCAGGCGAAGTTTTCAATCAGCCCCAGCATTTT. As protein: CASSPGEVFNQPQHF.

The CDR3: CASSAARGLGSYNEQFF. The DNA of the CDR3 is TGTGCCAGCAGTGCCGCTAGGGGGTTGGGTTCCTACAATGAGCAGTTCTTC. The rearrangement joins TRBV28 to TRBJ2-1, with D possibly matching TRBD1 (6 bases). The CDR3 is 17 amino acids. Trimming removed 5 bases from V and 1 base from J, with 18 bases in between. Germline lookup yields CDR1 MDHEN and CDR2 SYDVKM. The whole variable domain, remainder taken from reference TRBV28 and TRBJ2-1, is DVKVTQSSRYLVKRTGEKVFLECVQDMDHENMFWYRQDPGLGLRLIYFSYDVKMKEKGDIPEGYSVSREKKERFSLILESASTNQTSMYLCASSAARGLGSYNEQFFGPGTRLTVL.